Each of the 14 T cell receptor beta chains below was sequenced from the same sample in a study of shared clonotypes between healthy human individuals. Sequencing used immunoSEQ multiplex PCR; TCRdb keeps in-frame clones, though not all of them. The table includes more than 2 million clones, just over 90% detected once. CD45RO-negative, CCR7-positively selected cells formed the naive CD8 fraction, excluding terminally differentiated effector memory CD45RA+ cells. The sequenced sample consisted of naive CD8+ T cells from PBMCs. The source is a man between 18 and 35 years old in good health. Some clones in this sample may be carry-over from other donors' samples.

The chain uses TRBV27 and TRBJ1-2, with 9 bases identical to TRBD1. CDR1 and CDR2 from the germline V gene are MNHEY and SMNVEV (reference sequence). J lost 0 bases, V lost 5 bases, and 4 bases had no gene match. The CDR3 is made up of 15 amino acids. CDR3 residues: CASSGRQGANYGYTF. CDR3 in DNA: TGTGCCAGCAGTGGAAGACAGGGGGCTAACTATGGCTACACCTTC.

The V call is TRBV27, the J call TRBJ2-2, with D possibly matching TRBD2 (6 bases). Germline CDR1 MNHEY, CDR2 SMNVEV (reference sequence). This CDR3 comprises 18 residues. Trimming left V 5 bases short and J 0 bases short, with 19 bases between. CDR3 sequence reads: CASSPLAATGANTGELFF. The CDR3 DNA reads as TGTGCCAGCAGTCCCCTAGCAGCTACGGGGGCGAACACCGGGGAGCTGTTTTTT.

The chain uses TRBV4-3 and TRBJ2-5; D assignment may be TRBD1 or TRBD2 (5 bases each). V lost 4 bases and J 5 bases, leaving 17 bases between the germline ends. The CDR3 sequence is 15 residues long. Germline V gene data show CDR1 as LGHNA and CDR2 as YSLEER. CDR3 sequence: CASSRGSGRGETQYF. For the CDR3, the DNA is TGCGCCAGCAGCCGGGGGAGTGGACGTGGGGAGACCCAGTACTTC.

On this clone: Other nucleotide sequences in the sample specify the same CDR3. This rearrangement joins TRBV19 to TRBJ2-3; D gene unclear. Germline V gives CDR1 LNHDA, CDR2 SQIVND (reference sequence). The V gene lost 6 bases and the J gene lost 1 base, with 8 bases spanning the gap. The CDR3 extends over 13 amino acids. The DNA for the CDR3 is TGTGCCAGTAGCACACGCGGCACAGATACGCAGTATTTT. Translated: CASSTRGTDTQYF.

The V call is TRBV1, the J call TRBJ1-1; the tabulated D call, TRBD1, remains unverified against the DNA. TRBV1 is a documented pseudogene. The CDR3 is made up of 15 amino acids. The chain's CDR3 is CTSSTPSGWRTEAFF. CDR3 DNA: TGCACCAGCAGTACCCCCTCAGGGTGGCGCACTGAAGCTTTCTTT.

V usage is TRBV27 and J usage is TRBJ2-7; D is undetermined. Trimming removed 0 bases from V and 3 bases from J, with 15 bases in between. This CDR3 spans 16 amino acids. Germline values: CDR1 MNHEY, CDR2 SMNVEV (reference sequence). CDR3 protein: CASSLSSSASYYEQYF. The CDR3 bases are TGTGCCAGCAGTTTATCGTCAAGTGCCAGCTACTACGAGCAGTACTTC.

V usage is TRBV12-5 and J usage is TRBJ2-6, with 8 bases fitting TRBD1. The CDR3 totals 16 residues. The trim removed 7 bases at V and 1 base at J, leaving 6 bases unmatched. Germline CDR1 LGHNT, CDR2 FRNRAP. The CDR3, as DNA: TGTGCTAGTGCGGACAGGGTTTCATCTGGGGCCAACGTCCTGACTTTC. It is translated as CASADRVSSGANVLTF. The variable domain in full, completed from reference TRBV12-5 and TRBJ2-6, reads DARVTQTPRHKVTEMGQEVTMRCQPILGHNTVFWYRQTMMQGLELLAYFRNRAPLDDSGMPKDRFSAEMPDATLATLKIQPSEPRDSAVYFCASADRVSSGANVLTFGAGSRLTVL.

The rearrangement links TRBV9 to TRBJ2-7; 11 bases are shared with TRBD2. The germline CDR1 and CDR2 sequences are SGDLS and YYNGEE. The CDR3 spans 18 residues. J lost 0 bases, V lost 4 bases, and 12 bases had no gene match. For the CDR3, the DNA is TGTGCCAGCAGCTCTCGGTATGGGACTAGCGGTATCTCCTACGAGCAGTACTTC. Encoded protein: CASSSRYGTSGISYEQYF.

The chain employs TRBV14 and TRBJ2-6; the D gene is possibly TRBD2 (6 bases). The CDR3 contains 18 residues. Trimming stripped 0 bases from V and 0 bases from J, with 12 bases between. CDR1 is SGHDN and CDR2 is FVKESK in the germline V gene. This CDR3 is CASSQEPGVPSGANVLTF. The CDR3, as DNA: TGTGCCAGCAGCCAAGAACCGGGGGTCCCCTCTGGGGCCAACGTCCTGACTTTC.

For this clone: Additional DNA sequences in this sample encode the identical CDR3. This chain connects TRBV7-2 to TRBJ2-3, with D unresolved. V was cut by 5 bases and J by 1 base, with 10 bases left in between. The CDR3 loop spans 14 amino acids. Germline CDR1 SGHTA, CDR2 FQGNSA. DNA for the CDR3: TGTGCCAGCAGCCCTCTTCCCGGCACAGATACGCAGTATTTT. This encodes CASSPLPGTDTQYF.

In its sample, this clone was seen a few times. This sequence joins TRBV19 and TRBJ1-1, with TRBD1 identical over 9 bases. J gave up 4 bases and V 4 bases, and 4 bases lay outside the gene matches. The CDR3 sequence is 14 residues long. Per the germline V gene, CDR1 is LNHDA and CDR2 is SQIVND (reference sequence). CDR3: CASSTRTGATEAFF. The CDR3 region has the DNA TGTGCCAGTAGTACCCGGACAGGGGCCACTGAAGCTTTCTTT.

Concerning this clone itself: Different DNA sequences within this sample yield the same CDR3. The chain carries TRBV9 and TRBJ1-2; D call uncertain. This CDR3 has 11 amino acids. V lost 3 bases and J 6 bases, leaving 6 bases between the germline ends. CDR1 is SGDLS, CDR2 YYNGEE, per germline. The CDR3, as DNA: TGTGCCAGCAGCGGGGTTGATGGCTACACCTTC. As protein: CASSGVDGYTF. The full variable domain, rest sourced from reference TRBV9 and TRBJ1-2, is DSGVTQTPKHLITATGQRVTLRCSPRSGDLSVYWYQQSLDQGLQFLIQYYNGEERAKGNILERFSAQQFPDLHSELNLSSLELGDSALYFCASSGVDGYTFGSGTRLTVV.

This clone was seen more than once but under ten times. The CDR3 sequence is CASTGHTIYGYTF. Here the CDR3 DNA reads TGTGCCAGCACGGGACACACCATCTATGGCTACACCTTC. The chain is built from TRBV2 and TRBJ1-2; perhaps TRBD1 as D (6 bases). CDR3 length: 13 amino acids. The germline gives CDR1 SNHLY, CDR2 FYNNEI. Trimming took off 7 bases at V and 4 bases at J, with 13 bases between the two ends.

This chain uses TRBV27 with TRBJ2-1; possible D gene TRBD2, 5 bases. Germline V gene lookup returns CDR1 MNHEY and CDR2 SMNVEV (reference sequence). This CDR3 has 14 amino acids. Trimming took 2 bases from V and 5 from J, leaving 10 bases between them. The CDR3 DNA follows: TGTGCCAGCAGTTTAATTCACGGGGACAATGAGCAGTTCTTC. It encodes CASSLIHGDNEQFF.